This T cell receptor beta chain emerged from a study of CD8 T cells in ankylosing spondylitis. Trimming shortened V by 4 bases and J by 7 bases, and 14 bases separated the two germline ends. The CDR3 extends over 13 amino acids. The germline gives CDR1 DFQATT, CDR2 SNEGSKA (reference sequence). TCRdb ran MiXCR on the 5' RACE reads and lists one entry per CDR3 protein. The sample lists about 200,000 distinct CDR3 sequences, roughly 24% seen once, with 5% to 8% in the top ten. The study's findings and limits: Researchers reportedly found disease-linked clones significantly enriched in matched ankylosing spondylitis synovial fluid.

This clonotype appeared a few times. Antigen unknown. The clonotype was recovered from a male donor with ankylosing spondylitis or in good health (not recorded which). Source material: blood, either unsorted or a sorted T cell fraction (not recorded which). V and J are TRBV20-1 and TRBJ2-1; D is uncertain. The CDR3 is CSAMDPRTNEQFF. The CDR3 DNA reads TGCAGTGCTATGGACCCAAGGACGAATGAGCAGTTCTTC.